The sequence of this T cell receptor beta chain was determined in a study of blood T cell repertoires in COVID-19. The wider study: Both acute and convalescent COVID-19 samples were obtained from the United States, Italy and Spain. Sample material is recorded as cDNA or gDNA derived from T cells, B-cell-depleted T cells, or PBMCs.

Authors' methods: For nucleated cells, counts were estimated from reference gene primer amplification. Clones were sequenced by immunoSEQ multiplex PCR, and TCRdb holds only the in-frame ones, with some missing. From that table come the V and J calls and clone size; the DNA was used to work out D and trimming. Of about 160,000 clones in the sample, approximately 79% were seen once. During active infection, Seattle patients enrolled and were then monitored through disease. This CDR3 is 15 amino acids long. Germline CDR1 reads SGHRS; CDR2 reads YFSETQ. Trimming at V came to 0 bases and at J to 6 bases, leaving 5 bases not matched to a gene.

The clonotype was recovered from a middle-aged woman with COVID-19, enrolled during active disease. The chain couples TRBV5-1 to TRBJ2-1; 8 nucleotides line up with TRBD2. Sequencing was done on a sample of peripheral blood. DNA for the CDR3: TGCGCCAGCAGCTTGGACGGGGGGGCGATCAATGAGCAGTTCTTC. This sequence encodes CASSLDGGAINEQFF. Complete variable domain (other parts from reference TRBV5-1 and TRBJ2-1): KAGVTQTPRYLIKTRGQQVTLSCSPISGHRSVSWYQQTPGQGLQFLFEYFSETQRNKGNFPGRFSGRQFSNSRSEMNVSTLELGDSALYLCASSLDGGAINEQFFGPGTRLTVL.